Ten or more counts support the clone carrying this T cell receptor (beta chain). Its target is not known. The V end was cut by 3 bases, the J end by 3 bases, with 17 bases between. CDR1 and CDR2 (germline): SQVTM, ANQGSEA. The CDR3 is made up of 15 amino acids. Clinical Activity Scores of at least 3, NOSPECS grades of at least 4 and durations under 3 months characterized ophthalmopathy patients. Clinical symptoms, serum thyroxine, TRAb, thyroid ultrasound and orbital computed tomography established diagnosis. This entry is derived from a study of T cells in Graves' hyperthyroidism and ophthalmopathy. General study results and limits: Blood samples included most of the expanded thyroid clonotypes exceeding 0.001.

Template material for amplifying TCR beta CDR3 regions consisted of RNA transcripts. HTBI primers drove first-round RT-PCR of the TCR CDR3. TCRdb redid the calling of the multiplex PCR reads with MiXCR, one entry per CDR3 protein. The sample shows 500,000 to 650,000 distinct CDR3 sequences, approximately 15% of them seen only once. The receptor was isolated from a woman between 50 and 59 years old with Graves' ophthalmopathy. The sequencing sample was made of blood. This chain connects TRBV29-1 to TRBJ2-5, with D unresolved. CDR3 protein: CSVEPSQTPKETQYF. For the CDR3, the DNA is TGCAGCGTTGAGCCTAGTCAGACCCCAAAAGAGACCCAGTACTTC.